Below, 29 T cell receptor beta chains from the same sample are listed, as sequenced in a study of vaccination effects on CD4 cells after COVID-19. Method: immunoSEQ multiplex PCR; TCRdb's copy keeps in-frame clones and lacks some. The table records 13,000 to 15,000 clones, 60% to 80% of them present only once. The antigens these receptors bind are not known. CD4+ T cells specific for antigen were expanded with viral peptide pools by the ViraFEST assay before sequencing. Culture proceeded for under twelve days, and CD4+ T cells were then isolated. Each person got two doses of an mRNA SARS-CoV-2 vaccine, BNT162b2 or mRNA-1273. This specimen consisted of CD4+ T cells from PBMCs cultured with HCoV-NL63 spike peptides, obtained after COVID-19 vaccination. The receptors were sampled from a human donor who received a COVID-19 vaccine.

V gene TRBV28 combines with J gene TRBJ1-1; a possible D gene is TRBD1 (5 bases). Looked up from germline, CDR1 is MDHEN and CDR2 is SYDVKM. The CDR3 contains 16 residues. V was clipped by 6 bases and J by 1 base, with 18 bases between them. CDR3 nucleotide sequence: TGTGCCAGCAGCCTGACCCTAGGGGTGAAGAACACTGAAGCTTTCTTT. Amino acids: CASSLTLGVKNTEAFF.

This clone appeared a few times. This chain links TRBV19 with TRBJ2-3; tentative D call: TRBD2 (6 bases). CDR1 is LNHDA, CDR2 SQIVND, per germline (reference sequence). This CDR3 is built from 14 residues. Trimming took off 7 bases at V and 7 bases at J, with 18 bases between the two ends. The DNA for the CDR3 is TGTGCCAGTACCGACGGGGGAGGAGTTAATACGCAGTATTTT. As protein: CASTDGGGVNTQYF.

V and J are TRBV5-4 and TRBJ1-1; TRBD1 is a possible D gene (5 bases). The CDR3 loop spans 15 amino acids. Looked up from germline, CDR1 is SGHNT and CDR2 is YYREEE (reference sequence). V was cut by 0 bases and J by 4 bases, with 13 bases left in between. CDR3 in amino acids: CASSLGVGGGTEAFF. CDR3 bases: TGTGCCAGCAGCTTGGGGGTCGGGGGAGGCACTGAAGCTTTCTTT.

This clone appeared once. The chain employs TRBV6-5 and TRBJ1-5; no clear D. V was pared by 5 bases and J by 3 bases, with 11 bases between. CDR3 size: 14 residues. Germline V gives CDR1 MNHEY, CDR2 SVGAGI. The CDR3 DNA reads as TGTGCCAGCAGTCCTCGGGAGAACAATCAGCCCCAGCATTTT. This translates into CASSPRENNQPQHF.

The CDR3 sequence: CASSQAGVETQYF. DNA of the CDR3: TGTGCCAGCAGCCAAGCAGGGGTCGAGACCCAGTACTTC. The chain uses TRBV3-1 (or the pseudogene TRBV3-2) and TRBJ2-5; a weak D match, TRBD1 (6 bases). Germline V CDR1 and CDR2: LGHDT, YNNKEL (reference sequence). The CDR3 consists of 13 residues. V was cut by 1 base and J by 5 bases, with 8 bases left in between.

V is TRBV28 and J is TRBJ2-7, with 11 bases fitting TRBD2. Losses at the gene ends were 6 bases for V and 2 bases for J; bases not matched to a gene: 9. CDR1 and CDR2 from the germline V gene are MDHEN and SYDVKM. The CDR3 has 16 residues. In nucleotides, the CDR3 is TGTGCCAGCAGCCGACTAGCGGGAAGTAGGGCCTACGAGCAGTACTTC. Protein product: CASSRLAGSRAYEQYF.

The chain employs TRBV2 and TRBJ2-2; the D gene is possibly TRBD1 (5 bases). The CDR3 consists of 13 residues. CDR1 SNHLY and CDR2 FYNNEI come from the germline V gene. Trimming left V 3 bases short and J 7 bases short, with 9 bases between. CDR3 coding DNA: TGTGCCAGCAGTGAGGGGCCTCGCGGGGAGCTGTTTTTT. It yields the protein CASSEGPRGELFF.

The chain joins TRBV30 to TRBJ2-5; D remains ambiguous. Germline CDR1 reads GTSNPN; CDR2 reads SVGIG (reference sequence). V was shortened by 0 bases and J by 6 bases, with 5 bases between the two germline ends. The CDR3 contains 11 residues. CDR3 DNA: TGTGCCTGGAGTGTATCCCAGACCCAGTACTTC. Its protein is CAWSVSQTQYF.

The chain employs TRBV7-2 and TRBJ1-2, with D unresolved. Germline assignment: CDR1 SGHTA and CDR2 FQGNSA. The CDR3 runs 14 residues. Trimming left V 6 bases short and J 10 bases short, with 21 bases between. The CDR3 sequence: CASSQGRTLSDYTF. The CDR3, as DNA: TGTGCCAGCAGTCAAGGCCGGACCCTCAGCGACTACACCTTC.

The chain combines TRBV5-6 with TRBJ2-7, with 10 nucleotides matching TRBD1. Germline values: CDR1 SGHDT, CDR2 YYEEEE. Trimming removed 0 bases from V and 7 bases from J; junction bases left unmatched: 7. The length of the CDR3 is 15 residues. The CDR3 nucleotides read TGTGCCAGCAGCTTGGGAGACAGGGGGCGCGGAGAGCAGTACTTC. Translated, it gives CASSLGDRGRGEQYF.

The chain joins TRBV5-1 to TRBJ2-3, with TRBD2 matching 9 bases. Germline CDR1 is SGHRS and CDR2 is YFSETQ. V shed 4 bases and J 1 base; nucleotides not matched to a gene: 7. The CDR3 is 16 amino acids. CDR3 amino acids: CASSTRSGGGTDTQYF. The DNA of the CDR3 is TGCGCCAGCAGCACCCGTAGCGGGGGAGGCACAGATACGCAGTATTTT.

The sample holds a few counts of this clone. Other DNA sequences from this sample encode an identical CDR3 as well. The V call is TRBV7-9, the J call TRBJ1-1; no firm D call. This CDR3 spans 14 amino acids. Germline V gene data show CDR1 as SEHNR and CDR2 as FQNEAQ (reference sequence). The ends were cut back, 1 base at V and 1 base at J, with 7 bases in the middle. As DNA, the CDR3 is TGTGCCAGCAGCTTAGTCGGGTCGAACACTGAAGCTTTCTTT. Its protein is CASSLVGSNTEAFF.

The chain is built from TRBV6-2 or TRBV6-3 and TRBJ2-5; 9 positions match TRBD2. Germline CDR1 reads MNHEY; CDR2 reads SVGEGT. This CDR3 has 15 amino acids. V gave up 6 bases and J gave up 2 bases; unmatched junction bases: 7. The CDR3 is CASSKDTSGQETQYF. The DNA for the CDR3 is TGTGCCAGCAGCAAGGACACTAGCGGGCAAGAGACCCAGTACTTC.

The CDR3 sequence is CASSLGVRRGSSYEQYF. CDR3 nucleotides: TGTGCCAGCAGCTTAGGGGTCCGCAGGGGGAGCTCCTACGAGCAGTACTTC. The gene calls are TRBV7-2 and TRBJ2-7; TRBD1 aligns across 7 bases. CDR1 SGHTA and CDR2 FQGNSA come from the germline V gene. Germline trimming cut 1 base from V and 0 bases from J; bases unmatched to any gene: 9. CDR3 length: 17 residues.

This clone was counted a few times. This chain uses TRBV3-1 (or the pseudogene TRBV3-2) with TRBJ2-7; 9 nucleotides agree with TRBD1. This CDR3 has 15 amino acids. V dropped 6 bases and J dropped 4; count of bases not matched to a gene: 10. Per germline, CDR1 LGHDT and CDR2 YNNKEL (reference sequence). CDR3 sequence reads: CASSLQPGQGYEQYF. CDR3 nucleotide sequence: TGTGCCAGCAGTCTCCAACCGGGACAGGGTTACGAGCAGTACTTC.

J is TRBJ2-2 and V is TRBV6-5; perhaps D is TRBD1 or TRBD2 (6 bases each). The CDR3 loop spans 14 amino acids. Germline CDR1 and CDR2: MNHEY and SVGAGI. Trimming took 5 bases from V and 6 from J, leaving 13 bases between them. CDR3 protein: CASSRRGSSGELFF. DNA of the CDR3: TGTGCCAGCAGTCGGAGGGGGTCGTCCGGGGAGCTGTTTTTT.

The rearrangement joins TRBV5-4 to TRBJ1-2; 7 bases map to TRBD1. CDR3 length: 18 residues. CDR1 is SGHNT and CDR2 is YYREEE in the germline V gene (reference sequence). With 2 bases clipped from V and 0 bases from J, the junction kept 13 bases outside the gene matches. Here the CDR3 reads CASSLDKGGPLANYGYTF. The CDR3, as DNA: TGTGCCAGCAGCTTAGACAAAGGGGGCCCACTTGCTAACTATGGCTACACCTTC.

V gene TRBV30 combines with J gene TRBJ2-1; D is ambiguous. Looked up from germline, CDR1 is GTSNPN and CDR2 is SVGIG (reference sequence). The CDR3 has 16 residues. Trimming shortened V by 2 bases and J by 0 bases, and 14 bases separated the two germline ends. In DNA, the CDR3 is TGTGCCTGGAGTCCCACTCGGCGGAGCTCCTACAATGAGCAGTTCTTC. The encoded protein is CAWSPTRRSSYNEQFF. Full variable domain (remainder filled in from reference TRBV30 and TRBJ2-1): SQTIHQWPATLVQPVGSPLSLECTVEGTSNPNLYWYRQAAGRGLQLLFYSVGIGQISSEVPQNLSASRPQDRQFILSSKKLLLSDSGFYLCAWSPTRRSSYNEQFFGPGTRLTVL.

This sequence joins TRBV20-1 and TRBJ1-2; D gene unclear. V was trimmed by 4 bases and J by 4 bases, leaving 7 bases between them. Germline V lookup: CDR1 DFQATT, CDR2 SNEGSKA (reference sequence). There are 11 residues in the CDR3. The CDR3 DNA reads as TGCAGTGCTACGCTGCTCTATGGCTACACCTTC. It yields the protein CSATLLYGYTF.

The chain carries TRBV6-2 or TRBV6-3 and TRBJ1-5; possible D gene TRBD1, 6 bases. V shed 6 bases and J shed 6 bases, with 9 bases lying between them. This CDR3 contains 12 residues. The germline V gene encodes CDR1 MNHEY and CDR2 SVGEGT. CDR3 sequence (DNA): TGTGCCAGCAGCCTAGGGGGTCAGCCCCAGCATTTT. Its protein is CASSLGGQPQHF.

This clone was detected once. This rearrangement joins TRBV18 to TRBJ1-1, with 7 positions matching TRBD1. The CDR3 totals 14 residues. Germline CDR1 KGHSH, CDR2 LQKENI. J gave up 4 bases and V 6 bases, and 8 bases lay outside the gene matches. The CDR3 is CASSDRDSVTEAFF. CDR3 in DNA: TGTGCCAGCTCCGACAGGGATTCAGTCACTGAAGCTTTCTTT.

A few counts support this clone. The J gene is TRBJ1-1, the V gene TRBV27; the D is unclear. Germline loops: CDR1 MNHEY, CDR2 SMNVEV (reference sequence). The CDR3 is 15 residues long. V lost 7 bases, J lost 4 bases, and 19 bases lay in between. The CDR3 nucleotides read TGTGCCAGCACATTGCGACCCCCGGTGGGCACTGAAGCTTTCTTT. Translated: CASTLRPPVGTEAFF.

The V and J genes are TRBV21-1 and TRBJ2-1; TRBD2 is taken as the D call from the table, unchecked against the DNA. TRBV21-1 is given as a pseudogene. The CDR3 has 17 amino acids. This CDR3 is CASNTRTSGGQHNEQFF. The CDR3, as DNA: TGTGCCAGCAACACCCGGACTAGCGGGGGCCAACACAATGAGCAGTTCTTC.

This clone showed up just a few times. The chain uses TRBV18 and TRBJ1-1, with D maybe TRBD1 (5 bases). The V and J ends lost 0 bases and 6 bases respectively, with 26 bases between them. The CDR3 covers 19 residues. The germline gives CDR1 KGHSH, CDR2 LQKENI. The CDR3 DNA reads as TGTGCCAGCTCACCACCGTTAAGGACGCTTAAGGGGCTTAACGCTGAAGCTTTCTTT. It codes for CASSPPLRTLKGLNAEAFF.

A single count supports this clone. This chain connects TRBV30 to TRBJ1-4; D is perhaps TRBD1 (5 bases). Trimming took off 1 base at V and 8 bases at J, with 17 bases between the two ends. This CDR3 region has 15 residues. Germline V gene data show CDR1 as GTSNPN and CDR2 as SVGIG (reference sequence). The CDR3 nucleotides are TGTGCCTGGAGTGGACACGGTGGGGGGTTGGAAAAACTGTTTTTT. Amino acid sequence: CAWSGHGGGLEKLFF.

Only a few counts were recorded for this clone. The rearrangement joins TRBV2 to TRBJ2-1, with D possibly being TRBD1 (6 bases). Per the germline V gene, CDR1 is SNHLY and CDR2 is FYNNEI. The CDR3 spans 16 residues. Trimming cost V 5 bases and J 3 bases, with 17 bases left between them. As DNA, the CDR3 is TGTGCCAGCAGTCTCGATGCGGACAGTTTCTACAATGAGCAGTTCTTC. This codes for CASSLDADSFYNEQFF. Combining the CDR3 with reference TRBV2 and TRBJ2-1 gives the whole variable domain EPEVTQTPSHQVTQMGQEVILRCVPISNHLYFYWYRQILGQKVEFLVSFYNNEISEKSEIFDDQFSVERPDGSNFTLKIRSTKLEDSAMYFCASSLDADSFYNEQFFGPGTRLTVL.

The rearrangement uses TRBV3-1 (or the pseudogene TRBV3-2) and TRBJ1-6; D is unclear. Germline CDR1 reads LGHDT; CDR2 reads YNNKEL (reference sequence). V was trimmed by 0 bases and J by 10 bases, leaving 4 bases between them. This CDR3 has 12 residues. The CDR3 coding sequence is TGTGCCAGCAGCCAAGAGGGGTCACCCCTCCACTTT. Its protein product is CASSQEGSPLHF.

This chain connects TRBV6-5 to TRBJ1-1; TRBD1 is a possible D gene (5 bases). Germline assignment: CDR1 MNHEY and CDR2 SVGAGI. CDR3 size: 15 residues. With 2 bases removed from V and 1 base from J, the gap between germline ends came to 11 bases. The CDR3: CASSYQEGRNTEAFF. The CDR3 nucleotides read TGTGCCAGCAGTTACCAAGAGGGGAGGAACACTGAAGCTTTCTTT.

The rearrangement links TRBV30 to TRBJ1-2, with D unclear. This CDR3 is built from 15 residues. Germline CDR1 is GTSNPN and CDR2 is SVGIG (reference sequence). V was pared by 2 bases and J by 0 bases, with 13 bases between. The CDR3 DNA follows: TGTGCCTGGAGTAATGCAGAACCCACTAACTATGGCTACACCTTC. Translation: CAWSNAEPTNYGYTF.